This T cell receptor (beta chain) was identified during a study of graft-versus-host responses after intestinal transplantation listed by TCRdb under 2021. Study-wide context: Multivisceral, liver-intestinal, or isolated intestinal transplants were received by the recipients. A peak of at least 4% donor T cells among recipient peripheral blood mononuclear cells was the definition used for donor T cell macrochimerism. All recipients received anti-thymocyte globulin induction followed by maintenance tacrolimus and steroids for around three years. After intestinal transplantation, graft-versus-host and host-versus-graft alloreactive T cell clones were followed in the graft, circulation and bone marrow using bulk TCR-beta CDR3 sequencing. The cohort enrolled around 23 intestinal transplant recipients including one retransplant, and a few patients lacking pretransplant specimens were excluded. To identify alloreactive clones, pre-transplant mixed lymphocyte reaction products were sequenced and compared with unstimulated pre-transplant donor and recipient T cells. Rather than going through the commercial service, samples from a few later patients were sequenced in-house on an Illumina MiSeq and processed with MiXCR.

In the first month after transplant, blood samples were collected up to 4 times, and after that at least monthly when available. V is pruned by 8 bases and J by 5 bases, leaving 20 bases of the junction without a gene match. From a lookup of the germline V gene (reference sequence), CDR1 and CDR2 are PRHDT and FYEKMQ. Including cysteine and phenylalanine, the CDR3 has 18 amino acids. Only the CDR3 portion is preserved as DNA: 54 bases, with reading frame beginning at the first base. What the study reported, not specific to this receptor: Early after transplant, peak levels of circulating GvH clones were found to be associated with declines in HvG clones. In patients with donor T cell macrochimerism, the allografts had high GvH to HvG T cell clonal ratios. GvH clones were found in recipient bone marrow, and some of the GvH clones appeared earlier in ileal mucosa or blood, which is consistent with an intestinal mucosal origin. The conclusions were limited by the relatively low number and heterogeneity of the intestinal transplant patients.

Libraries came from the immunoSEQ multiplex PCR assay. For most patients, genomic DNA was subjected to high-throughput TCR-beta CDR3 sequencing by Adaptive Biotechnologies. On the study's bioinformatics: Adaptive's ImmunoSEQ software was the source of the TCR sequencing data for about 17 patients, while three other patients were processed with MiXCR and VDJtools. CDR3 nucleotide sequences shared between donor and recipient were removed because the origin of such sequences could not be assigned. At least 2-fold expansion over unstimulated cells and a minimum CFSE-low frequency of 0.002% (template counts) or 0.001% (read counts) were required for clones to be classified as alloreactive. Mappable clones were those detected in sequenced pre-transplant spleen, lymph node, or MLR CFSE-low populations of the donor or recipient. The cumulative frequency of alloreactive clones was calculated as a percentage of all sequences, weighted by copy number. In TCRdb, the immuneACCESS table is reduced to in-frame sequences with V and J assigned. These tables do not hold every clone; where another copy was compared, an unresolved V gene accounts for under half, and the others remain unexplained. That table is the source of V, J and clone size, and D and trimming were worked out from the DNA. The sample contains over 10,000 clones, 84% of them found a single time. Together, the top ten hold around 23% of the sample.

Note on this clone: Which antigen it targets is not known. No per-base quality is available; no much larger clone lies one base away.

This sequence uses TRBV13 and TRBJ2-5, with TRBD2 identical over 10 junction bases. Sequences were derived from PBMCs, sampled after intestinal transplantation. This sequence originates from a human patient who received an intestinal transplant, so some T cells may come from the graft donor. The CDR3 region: CASGETVKPPGLAETQYF. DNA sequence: TGTGCCAGCGGGGAAACCGTAAAGCCTCCGGGACTAGCGGAGACCCAGTACTTC.